This record covers a single TCR beta chain. Its target is unknown. The protocol was immunoSEQ multiplex PCR, while the TCRdb copy is restricted to in-frame clones and leaves out a portion. The table records tens of thousands of clones, more than 75% of them present only once. This sample is part of a study of radiotherapy plus CTLA-4 blockade in lung cancer. In the study overall: Overall, 18% of patients showed an objective response, while 25% to 40% attained disease control.

Study-wide results and caveats: It was early blood T cell clone dynamics, with interferon-beta, that reportedly best predicted response. In blood, TCR clones derived from the tumor expanded after radiotherapy plus ipilimumab.

CTLA-4 blockade using ipilimumab, together with focal radiation, was received by patients with chemo-refractory metastatic non-small-cell lung cancer. J was trimmed by 4 bases and V by 0 bases; bases with no gene match: 5. The CDR3 runs to 15 residues. CDR1 and CDR2 from the germline V gene are MNHNY and SVGAGI (reference sequence). This TCR was recovered from a human donor with non-small cell lung cancer that progressed on radiotherapy plus ipilimumab. The chain employs TRBV6-6 and TRBJ1-2; 7 bases are a match to TRBD1. This specimen consisted of peripheral blood, obtained from a patient treated with radiotherapy plus ipilimumab. The CDR3: CASSYSGDSGYGYTF. The CDR3 DNA is TGTGCCAGCAGTTACTCCGGGGACAGTGGCTATGGCTACACCTTC.